This T cell receptor beta chain was captured by sequencing in a study of PD-1 blockade in classical Hodgkin lymphoma. At the level of the study: The study gave patients nivolumab 3 mg/kg intravenously every 2 weeks. Whole-study findings and limits: Reported baseline diversity: healthy donors highest, relapsed/refractory patients lowest. No one has yet defined what causes the repertoire differences, which may be disease activity or prior therapy. The study found complete responders had baseline diversity similar to newly diagnosed patients.

Libraries were prepared by immunoSEQ multiplex PCR; TCRdb keeps only in-frame clonotypes and omits some of them. The repertoire has some 53,000 clones, 86% of them found once; the top ten carry roughly 7.1%. Note on this clone: Its cognate antigen is unknown.

The germline V gene has CDR1 SGHRS and CDR2 YFSETQ. This CDR3 comprises 14 residues. The ends were cut back, 3 bases at V and 0 bases at J, with 10 bases in the middle. Time point indicated: cycle 4 day 1 (C4D1), after 6 weeks of nivolumab. Each of the patients experienced relapse following autologous stem cell transplantation, and their brentuximab vedotin exposure differed. The origin of this receptor is a human donor with classical Hodgkin lymphoma. The rearrangement links TRBV5-1 to TRBJ2-7, with D hard to call. Sequencing used peripheral blood mononuclear cells (PBMCs), obtained before the fourth cycle of nivolumab. The CDR3 DNA reads TGCGCCAGCAGCTCCGGTGGTGTCTCCTACGAGCAGTACTTC. Its protein is CASSSGGVSYEQYF.